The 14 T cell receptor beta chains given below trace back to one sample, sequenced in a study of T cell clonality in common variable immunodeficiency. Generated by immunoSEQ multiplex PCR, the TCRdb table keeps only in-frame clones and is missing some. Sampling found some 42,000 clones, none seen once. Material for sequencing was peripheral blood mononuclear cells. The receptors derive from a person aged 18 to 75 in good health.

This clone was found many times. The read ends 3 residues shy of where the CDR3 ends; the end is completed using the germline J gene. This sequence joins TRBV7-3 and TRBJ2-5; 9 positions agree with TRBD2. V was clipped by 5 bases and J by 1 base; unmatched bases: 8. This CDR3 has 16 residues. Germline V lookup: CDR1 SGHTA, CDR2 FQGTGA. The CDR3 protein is CASSPGLTSGQETQYF. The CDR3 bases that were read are TGTGCCAGCAGCCCAGGCCTGACTAGCGGCCAAGAGACC.

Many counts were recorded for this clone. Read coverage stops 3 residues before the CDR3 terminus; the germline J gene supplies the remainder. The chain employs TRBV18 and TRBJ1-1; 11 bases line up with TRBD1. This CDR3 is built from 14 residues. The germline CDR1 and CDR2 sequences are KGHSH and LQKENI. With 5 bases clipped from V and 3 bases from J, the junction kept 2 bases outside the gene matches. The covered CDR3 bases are TGTGCCAGCTCATCGGACAGGGGGCACACTGAA. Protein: CASSSDRGHTE. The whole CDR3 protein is CASSSDRGHTEAFF. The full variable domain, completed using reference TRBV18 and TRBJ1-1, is NAGVMQNPRHLVRRRGQEARLRCSPMKGHSHVYWYRQLPEEGLKFMVYLQKENIIDESGMPKERFSAEFPKEGPSILRIQQVVRGDSAAYFCASSSDRGHTEAFFGQGTRLTVV.

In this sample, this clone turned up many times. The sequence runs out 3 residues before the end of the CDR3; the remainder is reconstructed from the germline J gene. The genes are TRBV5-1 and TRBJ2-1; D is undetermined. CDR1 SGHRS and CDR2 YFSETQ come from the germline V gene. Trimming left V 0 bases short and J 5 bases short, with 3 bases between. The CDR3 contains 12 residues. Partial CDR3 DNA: TGCGCCAGCAGCTTGGCCGACAATGAG. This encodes CASSLADNE. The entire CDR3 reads CASSLADNEQFF.

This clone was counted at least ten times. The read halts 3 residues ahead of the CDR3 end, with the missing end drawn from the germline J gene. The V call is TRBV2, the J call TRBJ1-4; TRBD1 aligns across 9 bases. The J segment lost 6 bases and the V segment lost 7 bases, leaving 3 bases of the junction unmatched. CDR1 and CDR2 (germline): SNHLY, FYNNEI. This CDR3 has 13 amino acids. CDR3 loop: CASKGDRDEKLFF. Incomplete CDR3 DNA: TGTGCCAGCAAGGGGGACAGGGATGAAAAA.

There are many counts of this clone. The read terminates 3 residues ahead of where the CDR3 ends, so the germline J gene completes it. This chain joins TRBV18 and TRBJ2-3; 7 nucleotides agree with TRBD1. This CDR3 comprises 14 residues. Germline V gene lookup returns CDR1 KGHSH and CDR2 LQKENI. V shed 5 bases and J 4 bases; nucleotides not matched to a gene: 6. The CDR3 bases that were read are TGTGCCAGCTCATCGACAGGGCGGGCAGATACG. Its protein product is CASSSTGRADT. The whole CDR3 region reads CASSSTGRADTQYF.

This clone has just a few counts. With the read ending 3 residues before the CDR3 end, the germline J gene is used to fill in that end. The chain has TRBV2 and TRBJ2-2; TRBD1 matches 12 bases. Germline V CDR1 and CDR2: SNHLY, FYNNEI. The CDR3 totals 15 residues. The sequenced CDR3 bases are TGTGCCAGCAGGGGACAGGGGGCAACTAATGAAAAG. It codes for CASRGQGATNEK. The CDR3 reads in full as CASRGQGATNEKLFF. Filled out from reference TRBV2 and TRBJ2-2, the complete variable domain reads EPEVTQTPSHQVTQMGQEVILRCVPISNHLYFYWYRQILGQKVEFLVSFYNNEISEKSEIFDDQFSVERPDGSNFTLKIRSTKLEDSAMYFCASRGQGATNEKLFFGEGSRLTVL.

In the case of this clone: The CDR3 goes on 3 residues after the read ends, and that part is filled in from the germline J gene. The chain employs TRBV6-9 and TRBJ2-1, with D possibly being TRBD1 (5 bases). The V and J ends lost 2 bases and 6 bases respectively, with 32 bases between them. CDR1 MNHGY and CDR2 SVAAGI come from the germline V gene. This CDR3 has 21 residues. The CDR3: CASSYPETPGPDLTVPNEQFF. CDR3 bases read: TGTGCCAGCAGTTATCCCGAGACTCCAGGGCCAGATCTGACCGTCCCCAATGAG.

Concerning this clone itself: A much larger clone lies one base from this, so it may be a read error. The CDR3 bases that were read are TGTGCCAGCAGTGAAGAAAGCGTCAGCCGCTCGACCACAGATACG. Protein product: CASSEESVSRSTTDT. In full, the CDR3 is CASSEESVSRSTTDTQYF. The V gene is TRBV2, the J gene TRBJ2-3; no firm D call. Sequencing ends 3 residues short of the CDR3 end; the germline J gene provides the rest. Between the trimmed V and J ends, which lost 1 base and 2 bases, there was a span of 19 bases. The germline V gene encodes CDR1 SNHLY and CDR2 FYNNEI. This CDR3 has 18 residues.

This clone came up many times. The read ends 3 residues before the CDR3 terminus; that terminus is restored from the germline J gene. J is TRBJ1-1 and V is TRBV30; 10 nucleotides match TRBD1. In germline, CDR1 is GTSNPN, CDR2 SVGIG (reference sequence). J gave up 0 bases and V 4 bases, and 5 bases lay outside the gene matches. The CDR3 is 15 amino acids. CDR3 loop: CAWNQGQGMNTEAFF. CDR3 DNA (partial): TGTGCCTGGAACCAGGGACAGGGGATGAACACTGAA. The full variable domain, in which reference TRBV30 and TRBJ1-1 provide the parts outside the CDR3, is SQTIHQWPATLVQPVGSPLSLECTVEGTSNPNLYWYRQAAGRGLQLLFYSVGIGQISSEVPQNLSASRPQDRQFILSSKKLLLSDSGFYLCAWNQGQGMNTEAFFGQGTRLTVV.

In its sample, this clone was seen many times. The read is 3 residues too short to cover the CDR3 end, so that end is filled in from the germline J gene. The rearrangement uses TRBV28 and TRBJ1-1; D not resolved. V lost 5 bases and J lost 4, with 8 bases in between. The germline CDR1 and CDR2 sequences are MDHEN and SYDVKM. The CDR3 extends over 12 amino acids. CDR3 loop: CASSPRVTEAFF. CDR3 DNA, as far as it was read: TGTGCCAGCAGTCCCCGGGTCACTGAA.

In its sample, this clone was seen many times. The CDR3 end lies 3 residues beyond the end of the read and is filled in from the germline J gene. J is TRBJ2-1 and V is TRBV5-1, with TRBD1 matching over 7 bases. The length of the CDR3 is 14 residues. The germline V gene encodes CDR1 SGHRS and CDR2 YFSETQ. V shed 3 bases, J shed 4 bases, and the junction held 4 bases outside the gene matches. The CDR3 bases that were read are TGCGCCAGCAGCTCGGGACAGAGTTACAATGAG. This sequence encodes CASSSGQSYNE. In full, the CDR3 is CASSSGQSYNEQFF.

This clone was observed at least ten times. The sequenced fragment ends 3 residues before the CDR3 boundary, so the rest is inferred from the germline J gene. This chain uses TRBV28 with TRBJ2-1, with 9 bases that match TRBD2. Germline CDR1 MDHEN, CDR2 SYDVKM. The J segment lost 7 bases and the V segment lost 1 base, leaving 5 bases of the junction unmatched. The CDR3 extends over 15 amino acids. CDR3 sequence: CASSLLAGVWNEQFF. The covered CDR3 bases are TGTGCCAGCAGTTTATTAGCGGGGGTCTGGAATGAG. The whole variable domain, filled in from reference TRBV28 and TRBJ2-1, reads DVKVTQSSRYLVKRTGEKVFLECVQDMDHENMFWYRQDPGLGLRLIYFSYDVKMKEKGDIPEGYSVSREKKERFSLILESASTNQTSMYLCASSLLAGVWNEQFFGPGTRLTVL.

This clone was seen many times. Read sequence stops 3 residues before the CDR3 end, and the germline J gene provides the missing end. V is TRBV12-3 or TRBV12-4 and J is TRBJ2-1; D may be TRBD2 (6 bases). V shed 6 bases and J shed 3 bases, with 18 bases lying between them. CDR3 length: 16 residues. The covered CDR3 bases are TGTGCCAGCAGCCCGATGGGGGACTTATACTACAATGAG. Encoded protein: CASSPMGDLYYNE. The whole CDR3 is CASSPMGDLYYNEQFF.

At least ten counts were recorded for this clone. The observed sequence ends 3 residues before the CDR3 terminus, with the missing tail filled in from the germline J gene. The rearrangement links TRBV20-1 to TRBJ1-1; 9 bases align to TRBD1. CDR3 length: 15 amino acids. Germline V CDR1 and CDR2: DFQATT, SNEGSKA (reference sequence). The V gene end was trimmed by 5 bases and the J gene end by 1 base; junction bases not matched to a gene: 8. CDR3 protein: CSAGRTGARNTEAFF. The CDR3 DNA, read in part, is TGCAGTGCTGGGAGGACAGGGGCCCGGAACACTGAA.